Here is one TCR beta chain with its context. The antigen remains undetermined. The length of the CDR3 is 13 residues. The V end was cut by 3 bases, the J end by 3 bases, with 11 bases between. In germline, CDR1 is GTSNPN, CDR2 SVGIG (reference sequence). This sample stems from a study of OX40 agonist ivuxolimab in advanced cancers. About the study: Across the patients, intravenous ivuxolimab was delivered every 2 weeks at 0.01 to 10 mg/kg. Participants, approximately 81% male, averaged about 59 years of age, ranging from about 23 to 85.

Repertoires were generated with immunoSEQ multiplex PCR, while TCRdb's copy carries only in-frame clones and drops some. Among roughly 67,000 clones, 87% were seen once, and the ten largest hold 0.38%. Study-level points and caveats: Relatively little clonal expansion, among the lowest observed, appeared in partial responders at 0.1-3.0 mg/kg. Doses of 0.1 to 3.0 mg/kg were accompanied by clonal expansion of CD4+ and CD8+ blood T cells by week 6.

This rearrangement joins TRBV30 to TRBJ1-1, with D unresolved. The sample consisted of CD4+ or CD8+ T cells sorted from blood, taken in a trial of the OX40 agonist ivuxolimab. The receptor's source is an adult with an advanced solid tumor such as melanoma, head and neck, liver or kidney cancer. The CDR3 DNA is TGTGCCTGGAGGGAAGGACGGGACACTGAAGCTTTCTTT. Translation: CAWREGRDTEAFF.